These 15 T cell receptor beta chains came from one sample sequenced in a study of T cells in Graves' hyperthyroidism and ophthalmopathy. The CDR3 regions of TCR beta were amplified from RNA transcripts. First-round RT-PCR targeting the TCR CDR3 was performed with the HTBI primer set. TCRdb analysed the multiplex PCR reads with MiXCR anew, one entry per CDR3 protein. The sample has about 610,000 distinct CDR3 sequences, roughly 46% seen once. The sequencing input was peripheral blood or thyroid tissue (not recorded which). The receptors come from a woman aged 18-30 years with Graves' hyperthyroidism.

This clonotype was recorded at least ten times. The rearrangement uses TRBV12-3 or TRBV12-4 and TRBJ1-5, with D possibly TRBD1 on 5 matching bases. V lost 7 bases to trimming and J lost 4 bases, with 11 bases between them. The CDR3 runs to 13 residues. This CDR3 is CASNEGRNQPQHF. The CDR3 coding sequence is TGTGCCAGCAATGAGGGGAGAAATCAGCCCCAGCATTTT.

This clonotype was seen at least ten times. The V gene is TRBV7-2, the J gene TRBJ2-7; D is possibly TRBD2 (7 bases). The V gene lost 5 bases and the J gene lost 4 bases, with 18 bases spanning the gap. Per germline, CDR1 SGHTA and CDR2 FQGNSA. The CDR3 covers 15 residues. The CDR3 is CASSPYIGGLYEQYF. The CDR3 DNA reads TGTGCCAGCAGCCCATATATCGGGGGGCTTTACGAGCAGTACTTC.

This clonotype showed up many times. This rearrangement joins TRBV12-3 or TRBV12-4 to TRBJ1-3; D gene ambiguous. V dropped 4 bases and J dropped 0 bases, with 4 bases sitting between them. There are 13 residues in the CDR3. In DNA, the CDR3 is TGTGCCAGCAGTTCTTACTCTGGAAACACCATATATTTT. Translating it yields CASSSYSGNTIYF.

As for this clonotype: One end of the junction is discordant with germline, which a read error may explain. The rearrangement links TRBV20-1 to TRBJ2-5; D is uncertain. Looked up from germline, CDR1 is DFQATT and CDR2 is SNEGSKA (reference sequence). This CDR3 comprises 10 residues. The DNA for the CDR3 is TGCAGTGCAAGAGCCGAGACCCAGAACTTC. Translation: CSARAETQNF.

In this sample, this clonotype turned up many times. The rearrangement links TRBV5-1 to TRBJ1-3; D unresolved. The CDR3 length is 14 residues. V lost 0 bases and J lost 4, with 8 bases in between. Germline V CDR1 and CDR2: SGHRS, YFSETQ. The CDR3 protein is CASSLGEPGNTIYF. The CDR3 nucleotides read TGCGCCAGCAGCTTGGGGGAACCCGGAAACACCATATATTTT.

The V call is TRBV10-3, the J call TRBJ1-3; no reliable D call. V gave up 5 bases and J gave up 1 base, with 9 bases separating them. This CDR3 comprises 14 residues. The germline V gene encodes CDR1 ENHRY and CDR2 SYGVKD. CDR3 coding DNA: TGTGCCATCAGTACCTCGGGTTCTGGAAACACCATATATTTT. Translated: CAISTSGSGNTIYF.

With respect to this clonotype: Given a much more abundant clone one base away, this may be a read error. V and J are TRBV7-9 and TRBJ2-7, with a weak D call TRBD1 (5 bases). Per the germline V gene, CDR1 is SEHNR and CDR2 is FQNEAQ (reference sequence). The CDR3 contains 16 residues. V shed 4 bases and J shed 3 bases, with 19 bases lying between them. CDR3 in DNA: TGTGCCAGCAGCTCCGACCCCTCGCAGGGAAACTACGAGCAGTACTTC. Protein sequence: CASSSDPSQGNYEQYF.

J is TRBJ2-5 and V is TRBV15; 9 bases are a match to TRBD1. Trimming took 0 bases from V and 2 from J; bases not matched to a gene: 4. The CDR3 consists of 16 residues. Germline V gives CDR1 LNHNV, CDR2 YYDKDF (reference sequence). CDR3 nucleotide sequence: TGTGCCACCAGCAGAGATCCCGGACAGGGGCAAGAGACCCAGTACTTC. Amino acid sequence: CATSRDPGQGQETQYF.

Remarks on this clonotype: This may be a read error: a much more frequent sequence differs by one nucleotide. CDR3 loop: CASSPLESSYEQFF. The CDR3 coding sequence is TGTGCCAGCTCACCACTAGAGAGCTCCTACGAGCAGTTCTTC. The rearrangement links TRBV12-3 or TRBV12-4 to TRBJ2-7; D perhaps matches TRBD2 (5 bases). The J call may be incorrect, as the DNA end agrees better with TRBJ2-1. This CDR3 contains 14 residues.

This clonotype was observed at least ten times. CDR3 sequence reads: CAWSDLPDLYGYTF. CDR3 coding DNA: TGTGCCTGGAGTGATCTTCCGGACCTCTATGGCTACACCTTC. The chain joins TRBV30 to TRBJ1-2; D gene unclear. The CDR3 totals 14 residues. The ends were cut back, 1 base at V and 4 bases at J, with 13 bases in the middle. Per germline, CDR1 GTSNPN and CDR2 SVGIG (reference sequence).

V and J are TRBV5-1 and TRBJ1-3; 10 positions agree with TRBD1. V shed 2 bases, J shed 2 bases, and the junction held 19 bases outside the gene matches. The V gene's germline CDR1 is SGHRS and CDR2 YFSETQ. The CDR3 is made up of 21 amino acids. In nucleotides, the CDR3 is TGCGCCAGCAGCTTCTTTGGCGTGACAGGGGGCGTCGGAGGTGCTGGAAACACCATATATTTT. Its translation is CASSFFGVTGGVGGAGNTIYF.

This clonotype appeared once. The rearrangement uses TRBV11-2 and TRBJ2-2, with 9 bases that match TRBD2. The CDR3 is made up of 18 amino acids. Trimming at V came to 5 bases and at J to 3 bases, leaving 13 bases not matched to a gene. Germline V gene sequence: CDR1 SGHAT, CDR2 FQNNGV. The CDR3 DNA sequence: TGTGCCAGCAGCCAAGTCGCCGCGGGAGGGCAAGACACCGGGGAGCTGTTTTTT. This encodes CASSQVAAGGQDTGELFF.

This clonotype was seen at least ten times. This sequence joins TRBV4-1 and TRBJ1-2; no clear D. The CDR3 loop spans 13 amino acids. Germline V gene data show CDR1 as MGHRA and CDR2 as YSYEKL. The V gene lost 0 bases and the J gene lost 6 bases, with 8 bases spanning the gap. The CDR3 sequence is CASSQDKGNGYTF. The CDR3 DNA sequence: TGCGCCAGCAGCCAAGATAAGGGTAATGGCTACACCTTC.

The genes are TRBV29-1 and TRBJ1-2, with D perhaps TRBD1 (5 bases). The germline gives CDR1 SQVTM, CDR2 ANQGSEA. V was pared by 3 bases and J by 8 bases, with 10 bases between. This CDR3 region has 11 residues. The CDR3 DNA reads as TGCAGCGTTGACTTATGGGGGGGCTACACCTTC. It is translated as CSVDLWGGYTF.

The chain joins TRBV5-1 to TRBJ2-3, with D possibly matching TRBD1 (6 bases). Germline lookup yields CDR1 SGHRS and CDR2 YFSETQ. The CDR3 runs 17 residues. The V gene lost 2 bases and the J gene lost 2 bases, with 18 bases spanning the gap. CDR3 residues: CASSFRERDTVTDTQYF. The CDR3 region has the DNA TGCGCCAGCAGCTTTCGCGAAAGGGACACCGTCACAGATACGCAGTATTTT.